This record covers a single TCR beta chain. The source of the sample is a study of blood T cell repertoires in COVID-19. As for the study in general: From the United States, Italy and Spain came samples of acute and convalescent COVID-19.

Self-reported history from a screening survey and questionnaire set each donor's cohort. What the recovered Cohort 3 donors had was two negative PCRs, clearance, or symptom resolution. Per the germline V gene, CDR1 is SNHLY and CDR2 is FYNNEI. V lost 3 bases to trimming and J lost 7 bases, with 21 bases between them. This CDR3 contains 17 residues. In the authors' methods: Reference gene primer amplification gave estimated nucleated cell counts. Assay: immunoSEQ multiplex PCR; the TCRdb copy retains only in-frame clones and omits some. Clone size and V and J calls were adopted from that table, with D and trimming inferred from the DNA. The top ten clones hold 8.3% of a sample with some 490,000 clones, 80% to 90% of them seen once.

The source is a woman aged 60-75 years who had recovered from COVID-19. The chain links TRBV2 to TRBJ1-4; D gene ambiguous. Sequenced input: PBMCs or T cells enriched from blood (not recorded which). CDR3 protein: CASSEVLGRGSGEKLFF. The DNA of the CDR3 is TGTGCCAGCAGTGAGGTTTTAGGGCGGGGATCGGGTGAAAAACTGTTTTTT.